This T cell receptor beta chain derives from a study of blood T cells in healthy people across ages. Study results and limitations: In older individuals, TCR beta diversity per million T cells was lower, falling roughly linearly with age. Long-lived donors exceeded aged donors in naive CD4+ cells and diversity.

This clonotype turned up a few times. The antigen remains undetermined. With a J-beta primer mix and a sample-barcoded 5' primer, a second PCR ran roughly 6 to 12 cycles. Every sample produced at least 2.5 million CDR3-containing paired-end reads. TCRdb recomputed calls from the 5' RACE reads with MiXCR, one row per CDR3 protein. The table records 1.5 million to 2 million distinct CDR3 sequences, around 42% of them present only once. CDR3 size: 15 residues. Germline V gives CDR1 SGHTA, CDR2 FQGTGA. V was cut by 1 base and J by 4 bases, with 12 bases left in between. Sequencing was done on a sample of blood. V is TRBV7-3 and J is TRBJ2-3; D is tentatively TRBD1 or TRBD2 (5 bases each). This TCR was sampled from a human donor in good health. CDR3 DNA: TGTGCCAGCAGCTTAATCGAGGGACGGCCAGATACGCAGTATTTT. It is translated as CASSLIEGRPDTQYF.